The rows below give T cell receptor beta chains drawn from one sample of a study of blood T cell repertoires in COVID-19. Assay: immunoSEQ multiplex PCR; the TCRdb copy retains only in-frame clones and omits some. The sample holds about 70,000 clones, roughly 82% seen once. The sample was peripheral blood. Receptors were obtained from a woman older than 75 with active or convalescent COVID-19. Both conserved end residues are part of each CDR3. A D gene is named only where the DNA matches it firmly. Only part of the rows carry a size: once, few, many, or a class if the clone is expanded.

D gene,V gene,clone size,J gene,CDR3 DNA,CDR3 protein
TRBD1,TRBV5-8,.,TRBJ1-5,TGTGCCAGCAGCTCCTTACCGGGACAGGGGTATCATAGCAATCAGCCCCAGCATTTT,CASSSLPGQGYHSNQPQHF
TRBD1,TRBV10-3,once,TRBJ2-2,TGTGCCATCAGTGATTGGGACAGGGCAACCGGGGAGCTGTTTTTT,CAISDWDRATGELFF
.,TRBV9,.,TRBJ2-3,TGTGCCAGCCACAGCCGGGGGGCCTTCGGCACAGATACGCAGTATTTT,CASHSRGAFGTDTQYF
TRBD1,TRBV7-9,few,TRBJ2-3,TGTGCCATCCCTACGTGGGACAGAGACACAGATACGCAGTATTTT,CAIPTWDRDTDTQYF
TRBD2,TRBV6-6,many,TRBJ2-7,TGTGCCAGCAGCCAAGAGCGGGGGGAGCAGTACTTC,CASSQERGEQYF
.,TRBV5-1,.,TRBJ1-5,TGCGCCAGCAGCTTCCAGGTGAATCAGCCCCAGCATTTT,CASSFQVNQPQHF
.,TRBV9,once,TRBJ2-7,TGTGCCAGCAGCGAGAGACTAGTTACCGAGCAGTACTTC,CASSERLVTEQYF
.,TRBV5-8,.,TRBJ1-1,TGTGCCAGCAGCTTGGGGCCAGAGAACACTGAAGCTTTCTTT,CASSLGPENTEAFF
.,TRBV4-3,.,TRBJ2-1,TGCGCCAGCAGCCAAGAAGGACTACCCCACAATGAGCAGTTCTTC,CASSQEGLPHNEQFF
TRBD1,TRBV2,medium-sized,TRBJ1-1,TGTGCCAGCAGTGAACGTGGCACAGGGGGCTCGCCTGAAGCTTTCTTT,CASSERGTGGSPEAFF
.,TRBV7-5,.,TRBJ2-7,TGTGCCAGAAGCTTAGAGTGCAGAACAGGGGTCGAGCAGTACTTC,CARSLECRTGVEQYF
TRBD1,TRBV9,.,TRBJ2-7,TGTGCCAGCAGCGGGGGACAGGCGACCTACGAGCAGTACTTC,CASSGGQATYEQYF
.,TRBV5-1,.,TRBJ2-1,TGCGCCAGCAGCTTGGGGACAGCCAATGAGCAGTTCTTC,CASSLGTANEQFF
.,TRBV4-1,.,TRBJ2-1,TGCGCCAGCAGCCAAGTCCCCTCCGCCGGGACCTACAATGAGCAGTTCTTC,CASSQVPSAGTYNEQFF
TRBD2,TRBV7-6,.,TRBJ2-1,TGTGCCAGCAGCTCCCGGACTAGCGGGGCCTACAATGAGCAGTTCTTC,CASSSRTSGAYNEQFF